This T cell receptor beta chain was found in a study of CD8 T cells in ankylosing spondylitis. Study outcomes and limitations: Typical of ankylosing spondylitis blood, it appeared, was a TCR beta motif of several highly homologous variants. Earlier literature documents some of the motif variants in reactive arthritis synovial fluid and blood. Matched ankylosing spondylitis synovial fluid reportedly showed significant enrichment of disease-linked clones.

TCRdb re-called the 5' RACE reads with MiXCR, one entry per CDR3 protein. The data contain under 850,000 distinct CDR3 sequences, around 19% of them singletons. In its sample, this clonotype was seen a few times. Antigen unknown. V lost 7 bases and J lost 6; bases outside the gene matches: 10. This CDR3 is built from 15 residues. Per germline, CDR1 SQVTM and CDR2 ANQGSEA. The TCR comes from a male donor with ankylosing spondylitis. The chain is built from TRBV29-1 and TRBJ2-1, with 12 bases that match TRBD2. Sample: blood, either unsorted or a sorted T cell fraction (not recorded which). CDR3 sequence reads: CSAPTSGGWVNEQFF. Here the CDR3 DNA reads TGCAGCGCCCCGACTAGCGGGGGTTGGGTCAATGAGCAGTTCTTC.